The rows below give T cell receptor beta chains drawn from one sample of a study of blood T cells in healthy people across ages. TCRdb re-analysed the 5' RACE reads in MiXCR, keeping a single row per CDR3 protein. The sample shows over 1,500,000 distinct CDR3 sequences, 49% of them seen only once. The specimen sequenced was blood. These receptors came from a woman in her 40s in good health. Both conserved end residues are part of each CDR3. The D gene is left open where the match is weak. The size entry is marked missing in some rows and otherwise reads once, few, many or a size class.

V	J	size	D	DNA	CDR3
TRBV4-3	TRBJ1-1	.	.	TGCGCCAGCAGCCAAGATCGGCAAAACACTGGGCGAGCTTTCTTT	CASSQDRQNTGRAFF
TRBV2	TRBJ2-3	.	.	TGTGCCAGCATTGCGATTTGGCCAGATACGCAGTATTTT	CASIAIWPDTQYF
TRBV7-2	TRBJ1-2	.	.	TGTGCCAGCAGCTTAACACAGGTCAACTATGGCTACACCTTC	CASSLTQVNYGYTF
TRBV7-2	TRBJ2-1	.	TRBD2	TGTGCCAGCAGCGGAACAGTAGCGGGGGGGAGTTCGGAGCAGTTCTTC	CASSGTVAGGSSEQFF
TRBV7-2	TRBJ2-1	few	TRBD2	TGTGCCAGCAGCTTAGGACGGTATGGGAGGGGACGGTTCTTC	CASSLGRYGRGRFF
TRBV10-3	TRBJ2-5	.	.	TGTGCCATCAGTGAAGAGTCCTACAATGAGCAGTACTTC	CAISEESYNEQYF
TRBV5-1	TRBJ2-1	few	.	TGCGCCAGCAAGGTCGACGTACGCTCCTACAATGAGCAGTTCTTC	CASKVDVRSYNEQFF
TRBV27	TRBJ2-5	few	TRBD1	TGTGCCAGCAGTATACGGACAGGGTTGAGAGAGACCCAGTACTTC	CASSIRTGLRETQYF
TRBV24-1	TRBJ2-3	.	.	TGTGCCACCAGTGATCCCGGACCTACAGGGGATACGCAGTATTTT	CATSDPGPTGDTQYF
TRBV4-1	TRBJ1-1	.	.	TGCGCCAGCAGCCAACGTCCCGACACTGAAGCTTTCTTT	CASSQRPDTEAFF
TRBV29-1	TRBJ1-2	.	TRBD1	TGCAGCGTCAGGACAGGGAACCTCGATGGCTACACCTTC	CSVRTGNLDGYTF
TRBV7-9	TRBJ1-2	.	.	TGTGCCAGCAGCTTAGCGCTGGGGGAACAGGACTATGGCTACACCTTC	CASSLALGEQDYGYTF
TRBV4-3	TRBJ1-2	few	TRBD1	TGCGCCAGCAGCGGAGCATACAGGGGGCAGAACTATGGCTACACCTTC	CASSGAYRGQNYGYTF
TRBV6-6	TRBJ2-7	.	TRBD2	TGTGCCAGCAGTTCTAATGGACTAGGTCTTGCTTACGAGCAGTACTTC	CASSSNGLGLAYEQYF
TRBV3-1	TRBJ2-5	.	TRBD1	TGTGCCAGCAGCGAGGGACAGGTTGGGACCCAGTACTTC	CASSEGQVGTQYF
TRBV7-6	TRBJ2-7	.	.	TGTGCCAGCAGCCCACTAAATAAACGGGACTACGAGCAGTACTTC	CASSPLNKRDYEQYF
TRBV3-1	TRBJ2-3	.	.	TGTGCCAGCAGCCAAGCAGGGGAACGCACAGATACGCAGTATTTT	CASSQAGERTDTQYF
TRBV9	TRBJ1-2	.	.	TGTGCCAGCAGCGCTGATGGGTATAGCTATGGCTACACCTTC	CASSADGYSYGYTF
TRBV7-9	TRBJ1-4	.	.	TGTGCCAGCAGCTTATCCTCCGGGCAAGAAAAACTGTTTTTT	CASSLSSGQEKLFF
TRBV4-3	TRBJ2-5	.	.	TGCGCCAGCAGCTCGCAACTGTCGGAGACCCAGTACTTC	CASSSQLSETQYF
TRBV5-6	TRBJ1-1	few	TRBD1	TGTGCCAGCAGCCCTTATGGGGGACAGGGGAACACTGAAGCTTTCTTT	CASSPYGGQGNTEAFF
TRBV12-3/TRBV12-4	TRBJ2-7	few	.	TGTGCCAGCAGTCGCCTAGCGAACTCCTACGAGCAGTACTTC	CASSRLANSYEQYF
TRBV7-9	TRBJ2-3	.	.	TGTGCCAGCAGCTTATTGGGGGCCACAGATGCGCAGTATTTT	CASSLLGATDAQYF
TRBV14	TRBJ2-5	once	.	TGTGCCAGCAGCCAAGGCAGTATAGTAGGAGAGACCCAGTACTTC	CASSQGSIVGETQYF
TRBV6-1	TRBJ2-3	.	TRBD2	TGTGCCAGCAGTGCATTAGCGGGGGGGCCAGGAGATACGCAGTATTTT	CASSALAGGPGDTQYF
TRBV9	TRBJ2-5	few	.	TGTGCCAGCAGCGGGCCAACCGGGGGGCCCCAAGAGACCCAGTACTTC	CASSGPTGGPQETQYF
TRBV5-1	TRBJ2-3	.	TRBD2	TGCGCCAGCAGCTTGGAGGGGACTAGATTCACAGATACGCAGTATTTT	CASSLEGTRFTDTQYF
TRBV19	TRBJ2-6	.	.	TGTGCTGCGGGCCCGGGGGCCAACGTCCTGACTTTC	CAAGPGANVLTF
TRBV14	TRBJ2-1	.	.	TGTGCCAGCAGCCAAGAGAGCCCCGGGAGAGAGTTCTTC	CASSQESPGREFF
TRBV5-1	TRBJ2-4	.	.	TGCGCCAGCAGCATCCTCGGTGGTAGCGGAAACATTCAGTACTTC	CASSILGGSGNIQYF
TRBV25-1	TRBJ2-5	few	TRBD2	TGTGCCAGCAGTTCGTCCTCGGGACTAGCGGGGGGAGAGACCCAGTACTTC	CASSSSSGLAGGETQYF
TRBV20-1	TRBJ2-1	.	.	TGCAGCGCTGGACTCTCTGGCTACAATGAGCAGTTCTTC	CSAGLSGYNEQFF